The 27 T cell receptor beta chains below come from one sample, sequenced in a study of vaccination effects on CD4 cells after COVID-19. Peptide-pool stimulation followed by sequencing identified expanded antigen-specific CD4+ clonotypes in the ViraFEST assay. Once cultured for more than nine days, the cells underwent separation to obtain CD4+ T cells. The person's infection with SARS-CoV-2, confirmed by PCR, took place between March and December 2020. Each person got two doses of an mRNA SARS-CoV-2 vaccine, BNT162b2 or mRNA-1273. The data were produced by immunoSEQ multiplex PCR, yet TCRdb's version contains in-frame clones alone and is incomplete. Counted here are roughly 15,000 clones, less than 85% occurring once; the ten biggest clones make up approximately 18%. No antigen is known for these receptors. This specimen was CD4+ T cells from PBMCs cultured with SARS-CoV-2 spike peptides, taken after COVID-19 vaccination. The source of these receptors is a human donor who had a prior SARS-CoV-2 infection.

This chain connects TRBV25-1 to TRBJ2-5, with no clear D. CDR1 is MGHDK, CDR2 SYGVNS, per germline. The CDR3 is 13 amino acids. The V end was cut by 4 bases, the J end by 5 bases, with 11 bases between. In DNA form, the CDR3 reads TGTGCCAGCAGTGTTGGCTCGTTGGAGACCCAGTACTTC. This translates into CASSVGSLETQYF.

This chain uses TRBV15 with TRBJ2-7, with 9 bases matching TRBD1. The CDR3 totals 17 residues. The junction had 9 bases not matched to a gene; V was cut back by 0 bases and J by 3 bases. Germline V gene lookup returns CDR1 LNHNV and CDR2 YYDKDF (reference sequence). CDR3 in DNA: TGTGCCACCAGCAGAGAGCGGGGACAGGGAGGTGGCTACGAGCAGTACTTC. Its translation: CATSRERGQGGGYEQYF.

The CDR3 DNA reads TGTGCCTGTGACTCCTATAATTCACCCCTCCACTTT. It translates to CACDSYNSPLHF. The chain has TRBV30 and TRBJ1-6; D is unresolved. Germline values: CDR1 GTSNPN, CDR2 SVGIG (reference sequence). The CDR3 sequence is 12 residues long. The V end lost 6 bases, the J end lost 0 bases, and 3 bases lay between the germline ends.

There are a few counts of this clone. This chain links TRBV2 with TRBJ2-7; weak D call: TRBD1 (6 bases). This CDR3 spans 14 amino acids. Trimming pared 6 bases from V and 0 bases from J, leaving 12 bases between. The germline V gene encodes CDR1 SNHLY and CDR2 FYNNEI. CDR3 DNA sequence: TGTGCCAGCAGGTCTACAGGGAACTCCTACGAGCAGTACTTC. Its translation: CASRSTGNSYEQYF.

V is TRBV11-3 and J is TRBJ2-3; unclear D gene. CDR3 length: 12 amino acids. Germline V gene sequence: CDR1 SGHNT, CDR2 YENEEA. The germline V and J ends were trimmed by 5 bases and 2 bases, with 5 bases remaining between them. This CDR3 is CASSADTDTQYF. The CDR3 coding sequence is TGTGCCAGCAGCGCCGACACAGATACGCAGTATTTT. Full variable domain (remainder filled in from reference TRBV11-3 and TRBJ2-3): EAGVVQSPRYKIIEKKQPVAFWCNPISGHNTLYWYLQNLGQGPELLIRYENEEAVDDSQLPKDRFSAERLKGVDSTLKIQPAELGDSAVYLCASSADTDTQYFGPGTRLTVL.

The chain is built from TRBV30 and TRBJ2-2; TRBD1 matches 8 bases. J was trimmed by 1 base and V by 0 bases; bases with no gene match: 4. The V gene's germline CDR1 is GTSNPN and CDR2 SVGIG (reference sequence). The CDR3 consists of 16 residues. This CDR3 is CAWSVLGTGNTGELFF. DNA for the CDR3: TGTGCCTGGAGTGTACTTGGGACAGGGAACACCGGGGAGCTGTTTTTT.

The chain is built from TRBV5-8 and TRBJ2-3; either TRBD1 or TRBD2 may supply D (5 bases each). The germline V gene has CDR1 SGHTS and CDR2 YDEGEE. This CDR3 comprises 16 residues. V was cut by 6 bases and J by 4 bases, with 21 bases left in between. The CDR3 loop is CASITGANPRSDTQYF. For the CDR3, the DNA is TGTGCCAGCATCACCGGGGCTAACCCCCGTTCAGATACGCAGTATTTT.

This sequence joins TRBV20-1 and TRBJ1-2, with D possibly TRBD1 on 5 matching bases. This CDR3 region has 11 residues. Per germline, CDR1 DFQATT and CDR2 SNEGSKA (reference sequence). The ends were cut back, 5 bases at V and 5 bases at J, with 9 bases in the middle. The CDR3: CSAWQGYGYTF. CDR3 in DNA: TGCAGTGCTTGGCAGGGTTATGGCTACACCTTC.

This sequence joins TRBV7-3 and TRBJ2-1; TRBD2 aligns across 9 bases. This CDR3 is 15 amino acids long. Germline V gene data show CDR1 as SGHTA and CDR2 as FQGTGA. V was pared by 2 bases and J by 4 bases, with 3 bases of the junction left unmatched. For the CDR3, the DNA is TGTGCCAGCAGCTTAGATCTAGCGGGATACAATGAGCAGTTCTTC. It codes for CASSLDLAGYNEQFF. Looking up the rest from reference TRBV7-3 and TRBJ2-1 gives the full variable domain: GAGVSQTPSNKVTEKGKYVELRCDPISGHTALYWYRQSLGQGPEFLIYFQGTGAADDSGLPNDRFFAVRPEGSVSTLKIQRTERGDSAVYLCASSLDLAGYNEQFFGPGTRLTVL.

The V and J genes are TRBV5-1 and TRBJ1-1, with a possible D match to TRBD1 (6 bases). Between the trimmed V and J ends, which lost 4 bases and 2 bases, there was a span of 12 bases. CDR1 is SGHRS, CDR2 YFSETQ, per germline. The CDR3 contains 14 residues. CDR3 in amino acids: CASSADRPNTEAFF. The CDR3 nucleotides are TGCGCCAGCAGCGCGGACAGACCAAACACTGAAGCTTTCTTT. The whole variable domain, filled in from reference TRBV5-1 and TRBJ1-1, reads KAGVTQTPRYLIKTRGQQVTLSCSPISGHRSVSWYQQTPGQGLQFLFEYFSETQRNKGNFPGRFSGRQFSNSRSEMNVSTLELGDSALYLCASSADRPNTEAFFGQGTRLTVV.

The rearrangement joins TRBV7-2 to TRBJ1-2; possibly TRBD1 for D (6 bases). The V and J ends lost 2 bases and 4 bases respectively, with 11 bases between them. CDR1 and CDR2 (germline): SGHTA, FQGNSA. This CDR3 is built from 14 residues. The CDR3 DNA sequence: TGTGCCAGCAGCTTAATGGGGGCTGGCTATGGCTACACCTTC. Protein sequence: CASSLMGAGYGYTF.

The chain uses TRBV5-1 and TRBJ1-6; possibly TRBD1 for D (6 bases). Germline loops: CDR1 SGHRS, CDR2 YFSETQ. The CDR3 is 16 residues long. Trimming took off 4 bases at V and 4 bases at J, with 15 bases between the two ends. The CDR3 DNA reads as TGCGCCAGCAGCCAACAAGGGGGGATGTATAATTCACCCCTCCACTTT. It codes for CASSQQGGMYNSPLHF. The full variable domain, its missing parts supplied by reference TRBV5-1 and TRBJ1-6, is KAGVTQTPRYLIKTRGQQVTLSCSPISGHRSVSWYQQTPGQGLQFLFEYFSETQRNKGNFPGRFSGRQFSNSRSEMNVSTLELGDSALYLCASSQQGGMYNSPLHFGNGTRLTVT.

The genes are TRBV7-2 and TRBJ2-3, with a tentative D call TRBD2 (6 bases). Germline values: CDR1 SGHTA, CDR2 FQGNSA. CDR3 length: 17 residues. Between the trimmed V and J ends, which lost 2 bases and 0 bases, there was a span of 15 bases. In DNA, the CDR3 is TGTGCCAGCAGCTTACGTATTACCGGGACTAGCACAGATACGCAGTATTTT. Amino acids: CASSLRITGTSTDTQYF.

This rearrangement joins TRBV19 to TRBJ2-3; TRBD1 agrees at 8 bases. Germline loops: CDR1 LNHDA, CDR2 SQIVND (reference sequence). The CDR3 runs to 17 residues. J gave up 2 bases and V 3 bases, and 10 bases lay outside the gene matches. CDR3 sequence (DNA): TGTGCCAGTAGTATTTCCTCTAGGGGACAGGACACAGATACGCAGTATTTT. It encodes CASSISSRGQDTDTQYF.

CDR3 DNA: TGTGCCAGCAGCTTTGGCCCCCGGGACGGTTCACCCCTCCACTTT. Translation gives CASSFGPRDGSPLHF. The rearrangement joins TRBV7-8 to TRBJ1-6; tentatively, D is TRBD1 (5 bases). Between the trimmed V and J ends, which lost 3 bases and 9 bases, there was a span of 15 bases. Germline V CDR1 and CDR2: SGHVS, FQNEAQ. The CDR3 contains 15 residues.

The V call is TRBV5-1, the J call TRBJ2-7; 10 bases map to TRBD1. Germline lookup yields CDR1 SGHRS and CDR2 YFSETQ. Trimming cost V 3 bases and J 3 bases; bases outside gene matches: 3. This CDR3 region has 14 residues. CDR3 protein: CASSSGTGVYEQYF. The CDR3, as DNA: TGCGCCAGCAGCTCCGGGACAGGGGTCTACGAGCAGTACTTC.

This chain uses TRBV5-6 with TRBJ2-1; TRBD2 aligns across 10 bases. The germline CDR1 and CDR2 sequences are SGHDT and YYEEEE. Trimming at V came to 4 bases and at J to 2 bases, leaving 6 bases not matched to a gene. CDR3 size: 16 residues. The DNA for the CDR3 is TGTGCCAGCAGCCATTCCGGGACTAGCGCCTACAATGAGCAGTTCTTC. This gives the protein CASSHSGTSAYNEQFF. The variable domain in full, completed from reference TRBV5-6 and TRBJ2-1, reads DAGVTQSPTHLIKTRGQQVTLRCSPKSGHDTVSWYQQALGQGPQFIFQYYEEEERQRGNFPDRFSGHQFPNYSSELNVNALLLGDSALYLCASSHSGTSAYNEQFFGPGTRLTVL.

This clone was seen only a few times. Other nucleotide sequences from this sample produce the same CDR3. V is TRBV7-3 and J is TRBJ2-5; D might be TRBD1 (6 bases). The CDR3 sequence is 14 residues long. The germline V gene has CDR1 SGHTA and CDR2 FQGTGA. Trimming stripped 5 bases from V and 2 bases from J, with 12 bases between. CDR3 in amino acids: CASSPTGLQETQYF. In DNA form, the CDR3 reads TGTGCCAGCAGCCCCACAGGGTTACAAGAGACCCAGTACTTC.

This clone was seen only once. The J gene is TRBJ1-4, the V gene TRBV3-1 (or the pseudogene TRBV3-2); a weak D match, TRBD1 (5 bases). The CDR3 is 13 residues long. V was trimmed by 5 bases and J by 7 bases, leaving 11 bases between them. The V gene's germline CDR1 is LGHDT and CDR2 YNNKEL (reference sequence). CDR3 protein: CASSWGGIEKLFF. CDR3 nucleotide sequence: TGTGCCAGCAGCTGGGGGGGGATTGAAAAACTGTTTTTT.

The chain combines TRBV11-3 with TRBJ2-3; no definite D call. The CDR3 has 15 residues. Germline loops: CDR1 SGHNT, CDR2 YENEEA. V lost 5 bases and J lost 0, with 12 bases in between. CDR3 protein: CASSPGRTSTDTQYF. CDR3 DNA: TGTGCCAGCAGCCCCGGACGTACTAGCACAGATACGCAGTATTTT.

This chain links TRBV5-1 with TRBJ2-7; D is uncertain. This CDR3 comprises 13 residues. The V end was cut by 3 bases, the J end by 6 bases, with 13 bases between. Germline values: CDR1 SGHRS, CDR2 YFSETQ. CDR3 coding DNA: TGCGCCAGCAGCTACAATCCTGGCGGCGAGCAGTACTTC. Amino acid sequence: CASSYNPGGEQYF.

The chain is built from TRBV5-8 and TRBJ1-2; maybe TRBD1 (6 bases). V lost 1 base, J lost 8 bases, and 9 bases lay in between. The CDR3 is 12 amino acids. In germline, CDR1 is SGHTS, CDR2 YDEGEE. DNA of the CDR3: TGTGCCAGCAGCTTGAACAGGGAAGGCTACACCTTC. Translated, it gives CASSLNREGYTF.

The chain carries TRBV18 and TRBJ2-3, with no clear D. Trimming shortened V by 3 bases and J by 0 bases, and 4 bases separated the two germline ends. Germline lookup yields CDR1 KGHSH and CDR2 LQKENI. The CDR3 is made up of 13 amino acids. The CDR3 sequence is CASSPFSTDTQYF. CDR3 nucleotides: TGTGCCAGCTCACCTTTTAGCACAGATACGCAGTATTTT.

V usage is TRBV2 and J usage is TRBJ1-4; D is unclear. V was cut by 5 bases and J by 8 bases, with 18 bases left in between. Germline V gene sequence: CDR1 SNHLY, CDR2 FYNNEI. The CDR3 is 15 residues long. CDR3 loop: CASSSAGDLGEKLFF. The CDR3 region has the DNA TGTGCCAGCAGTTCCGCCGGGGATCTAGGCGAAAAACTGTTTTTT.

The rearrangement links TRBV11-2 to TRBJ2-1, with a tentative D call TRBD2 (5 bases). This CDR3 spans 13 amino acids. V lost 8 bases and J lost 5, with 13 bases in between. Germline V gene lookup returns CDR1 SGHAT and CDR2 FQNNGV. The CDR3 nucleotides are TGTGCCAGCGGATCGGGGTTGAACAATGAGCAGTTCTTC. Protein product: CASGSGLNNEQFF.

The rearrangement joins TRBV2 to TRBJ1-1; no reliable D call. Germline CDR1 reads SNHLY; CDR2 reads FYNNEI. V lost 7 bases to trimming and J lost 0 bases, with 9 bases between them. The CDR3 is made up of 13 amino acids. CDR3 nucleotide sequence: TGTGCCAGCAACGGGGAATTGAACACTGAAGCTTTCTTT. Its protein is CASNGELNTEAFF.

This chain uses TRBV5-6 with TRBJ1-4; weak D call: TRBD1 (5 bases). Germline assignment: CDR1 SGHDT and CDR2 YYEEEE. The CDR3 covers 15 residues. V was cut by 4 bases and J by 7 bases, with 17 bases left in between. CDR3 sequence (DNA): TGTGCCAGCAGCCTCCCGGAGGGGATGGGTGAAAAACTGTTTTTT. This translates into CASSLPEGMGEKLFF. Full variable domain (outside the CDR3, taken from reference TRBV5-6 and TRBJ1-4): DAGVTQSPTHLIKTRGQQVTLRCSPKSGHDTVSWYQQALGQGPQFIFQYYEEEERQRGNFPDRFSGHQFPNYSSELNVNALLLGDSALYLCASSLPEGMGEKLFFGSGTQLSVL.